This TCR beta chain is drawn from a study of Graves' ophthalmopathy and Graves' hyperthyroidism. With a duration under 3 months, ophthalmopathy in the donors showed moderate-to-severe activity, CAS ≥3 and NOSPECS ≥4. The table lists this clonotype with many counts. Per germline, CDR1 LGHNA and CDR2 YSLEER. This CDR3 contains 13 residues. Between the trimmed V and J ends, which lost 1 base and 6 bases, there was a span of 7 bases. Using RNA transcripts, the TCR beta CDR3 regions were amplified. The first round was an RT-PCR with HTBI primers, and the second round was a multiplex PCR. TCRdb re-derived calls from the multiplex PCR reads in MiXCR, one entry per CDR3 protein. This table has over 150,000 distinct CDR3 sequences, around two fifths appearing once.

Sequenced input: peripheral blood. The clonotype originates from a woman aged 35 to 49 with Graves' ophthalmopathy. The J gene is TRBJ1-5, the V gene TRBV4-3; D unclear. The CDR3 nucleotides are TGCGCCAGCAGCCAAGTAATGAGTCAGCCCCAGCATTTT. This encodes CASSQVMSQPQHF.